What follows are 24 T cell receptor beta chains derived from one specimen sequenced in a study of cytomegalovirus exposure and HLA in healthy donors. The PCR employed 60 Vbeta primers together with 13 Jbeta primers. Method: immunoSEQ multiplex PCR; TCRdb's copy keeps in-frame clones and lacks some. The sample holds 150,000 to 200,000 clones, just over 70% seen once. Sequenced input: PBMCs. These TCRs come from a man younger than 35 in good health and CMV-seropositive.

The rearrangement uses TRBV6-1 and TRBJ2-3; 11 positions agree with TRBD2. V dropped 6 bases and J dropped 4; count of bases not matched to a gene: 6. The CDR3 is 15 amino acids. From germline, CDR1 is MNHNS and CDR2 SASEGT. This CDR3 reads CASSPLAGGSDTQYF. CDR3 bases: TGTGCCAGCAGCCCCCTAGCGGGGGGTTCAGATACGCAGTATTTT.

The chain combines TRBV5-6 with TRBJ2-2; D gene unclear. This CDR3 contains 13 residues. The germline V gene encodes CDR1 SGHDT and CDR2 YYEEEE. Trimming left V 5 bases short and J 0 bases short, with 5 bases between. The CDR3 protein is CASSITNTGELFF. The CDR3 DNA reads TGTGCCAGCAGTATTACGAACACCGGGGAGCTGTTTTTT.

The rearrangement links TRBV27 to TRBJ2-5; 8 nucleotides match TRBD1. Germline V gene data show CDR1 as MNHEY and CDR2 as SMNVEV (reference sequence). The J segment lost 4 bases and the V segment lost 5 bases, leaving 6 bases of the junction unmatched. CDR3 size: 14 residues. The CDR3 DNA follows: TGTGCCAGCAGTCCAAGGACAGGGTTAGAGACCCAGTACTTC. It codes for CASSPRTGLETQYF.

The chain employs TRBV5-1 and TRBJ2-6; 10 bases line up with TRBD2. In germline, CDR1 is SGHRS, CDR2 YFSETQ. After removal of 4 bases from V and 0 bases from J, the junction contained 13 bases not matched to a gene. CDR3 length: 20 amino acids. CDR3 region: CASSPFSLAGAISGANVLTF. The CDR3 DNA is TGCGCCAGCAGCCCTTTCTCTCTAGCGGGGGCGATCTCTGGGGCCAACGTCCTGACTTTC.

The rearrangement links TRBV5-6 to TRBJ2-5; 10 positions agree with TRBD2. This CDR3 has 16 residues. Germline V CDR1 and CDR2: SGHDT, YYEEEE. V gave up 3 bases and J gave up 6 bases; unmatched junction bases: 11. For the CDR3, the DNA is TGTGCCAGCAGCTGGGGGAGCGGGAGGGGGTGGCAGACCCAGTACTTC. Translation gives CASSWGSGRGWQTQYF.

V usage is TRBV4-2 and J usage is TRBJ1-1, with 11 bases fitting TRBD1. V shed 4 bases, J shed 7 bases, and the junction held 8 bases outside the gene matches. The length of the CDR3 is 15 residues. Germline CDR1 is LGHNA and CDR2 is YNFKEQ. The CDR3 reads CASSLTDRGQIEAFF. The CDR3 DNA reads TGTGCCAGCAGCCTGACGGACAGGGGGCAAATTGAAGCTTTCTTT.

In its sample, this clone was seen once. This chain links TRBV5-6 with TRBJ2-2, with D maybe TRBD1 (5 bases). From germline, CDR1 is SGHDT and CDR2 YYEEEE. The V and J ends lost 6 bases and 3 bases respectively, with 15 bases between them. The CDR3 is 15 amino acids. CDR3 amino acids: CASTRASRDTGELFF. The CDR3 region has the DNA TGTGCCAGCACCCGAGCCAGCAGGGACACCGGGGAGCTGTTTTTT.

This chain connects TRBV19 to TRBJ2-5, with 10 bases fitting TRBD2. CDR3 length equals 16 residues. Germline CDR1 reads LNHDA; CDR2 reads SQIVND (reference sequence). The junction had 7 bases not matched to a gene; V was cut back by 1 base and J by 5 bases. CDR3 loop: CASSIAGAGGRETQYF. CDR3 DNA sequence: TGTGCCAGTAGTATAGCGGGAGCGGGGGGGCGGGAGACCCAGTACTTC.

In this sample, this clone turned up once. The genes are TRBV5-4 and TRBJ2-2; 9 bases match TRBD1. Per the germline V gene, CDR1 is SGHNT and CDR2 is YYREEE (reference sequence). J was trimmed by 6 bases and V by 0 bases; bases with no gene match: 6. The CDR3 consists of 16 residues. The CDR3 loop reads CASSLGGTGSAGELFF. CDR3 DNA sequence: TGTGCCAGCAGCTTGGGAGGGACAGGGTCCGCCGGGGAGCTGTTTTTT.

V is TRBV7-3 and J is TRBJ1-1, with a weak D call TRBD1 (6 bases). The CDR3 is 15 residues long. CDR1 and CDR2 from the germline V gene are SGHTA and FQGTGA. V lost 4 bases and J 3 bases, leaving 15 bases between the germline ends. The CDR3 DNA is TGTGCCAGCAGCTGGATGGGGGGGGCCGACACTGAAGCTTTCTTT. Amino acid sequence: CASSWMGGADTEAFF.

This sequence joins TRBV19 and TRBJ2-2; TRBD1 matches 7 bases. The CDR3 is 17 residues long. With V trimmed by 1 base and J by 3 bases, 8 bases remained unmatched. Germline assignment: CDR1 LNHDA and CDR2 SQIVND (reference sequence). CDR3 in DNA: TGTGCCAGTAGTATAGGGCCGGGACAGTTGGACACCGGGGAGCTGTTTTTT. Its translation: CASSIGPGQLDTGELFF. Drawing the rest from reference TRBV19 and TRBJ2-2, the complete variable domain is DGGITQSPKYLFRKEGQNVTLSCEQNLNHDAMYWYRQDPGQGLRLIYYSQIVNDFQKGDIAEGYSVSREKKESFPLTVTSAQKNPTAFYLCASSIGPGQLDTGELFFGEGSRLTVL.

The CDR3 region is CASSDNSGANVLTF. For the CDR3, the DNA is TGTGCCAGCAGTGACAACTCTGGGGCCAACGTCCTGACTTTC. The rearrangement joins TRBV6-5 to TRBJ2-6; no reliable D call. Trimming removed 5 bases from V and 0 bases from J, with 5 bases in between. CDR1 and CDR2 from the germline V gene are MNHEY and SVGAGI. The length of the CDR3 is 14 residues.

The rearrangement joins TRBV5-4 to TRBJ1-4; possible D gene TRBD1, 6 bases. The germline gives CDR1 SGHNT, CDR2 YYREEE (reference sequence). This CDR3 spans 15 amino acids. Trimming left V 4 bases short and J 6 bases short, with 16 bases between. CDR3 DNA: TGTGCCAGCAGCCCAACGCGGGGGGCGGATGAAAAACTGTTTTTT. Translated, it gives CASSPTRGADEKLFF.

The rearrangement uses TRBV11-3 and TRBJ2-2, with 9 bases lining up with TRBD2. V lost 3 bases, J lost 5 bases, and 4 bases stayed unmatched. The CDR3 totals 15 residues. Germline CDR1 is SGHNT and CDR2 is YENEEA. CDR3 in amino acids: CASSFSGRGTGELFF. In DNA, the CDR3 is TGTGCCAGCAGCTTTAGCGGGAGAGGAACCGGGGAGCTGTTTTTT.

The V gene is TRBV9, the J gene TRBJ1-1; the match to TRBD1 covers 9 bases. From germline, CDR1 is SGDLS and CDR2 YYNGEE. The CDR3 is 15 amino acids. V shed 3 bases, J shed 1 base, and the junction held 4 bases outside the gene matches. In DNA, the CDR3 is TGTGCCAGCAGCGCCTCGGGACAGGGGAACACTGAAGCTTTCTTT. Its translation: CASSASGQGNTEAFF.

The V and J genes are TRBV20-1 and TRBJ1-5; maybe TRBD1 (5 bases). Trimming left V 5 bases short and J 7 bases short, with 9 bases between. Germline-derived CDR1 and CDR2 are DFQATT and SNEGSKA (reference sequence). The CDR3 is 11 amino acids. Written as DNA, the CDR3 is TGCAGTGCTGCCAAGGGGCAGCCCCAGCATTTT. It translates to CSAAKGQPQHF.

The rearrangement links TRBV5-1 to TRBJ1-1, with D maybe TRBD1 (5 bases). V lost 0 bases to trimming and J lost 1 base, with 10 bases between them. CDR1 SGHRS and CDR2 YFSETQ come from the germline V gene. CDR3 size: 15 residues. The CDR3: CASSLGFGGNTEAFF. DNA for the CDR3: TGCGCCAGCAGCTTGGGATTCGGGGGGAACACTGAAGCTTTCTTT. The whole variable domain, filled in from reference TRBV5-1 and TRBJ1-1, reads KAGVTQTPRYLIKTRGQQVTLSCSPISGHRSVSWYQQTPGQGLQFLFEYFSETQRNKGNFPGRFSGRQFSNSRSEMNVSTLELGDSALYLCASSLGFGGNTEAFFGQGTRLTVV.

The chain uses TRBV6-1 and TRBJ1-1, with a possible D match to TRBD1 (5 bases). The CDR3 covers 14 residues. V was pared by 4 bases and J by 1 base, with 10 bases between. Germline V gives CDR1 MNHNS, CDR2 SASEGT. In nucleotides, the CDR3 is TGTGCCAGCAGTGCTCGACAGTCGAACACTGAAGCTTTCTTT. Translated, it gives CASSARQSNTEAFF.

The V gene is TRBV6-1, the J gene TRBJ2-3; 8 bases line up with TRBD1. J gave up 4 bases and V 4 bases, and 1 base lay outside the gene matches. The CDR3 loop spans 13 amino acids. Germline V CDR1 and CDR2: MNHNS, SASEGT. CDR3 coding DNA: TGTGCCAGCAGTGGCAGGGGGCCAGATACGCAGTATTTT. It is translated as CASSGRGPDTQYF.

This clone has more than one count but fewer than ten. The chain has TRBV6-4 and TRBJ2-1; 9 bases are a match to TRBD2. The trim removed 2 bases at V and 7 bases at J, leaving 6 bases unmatched. The CDR3 length is 15 residues. Germline V lookup: CDR1 MRHNA, CDR2 SNTAGT. CDR3 loop: CASSDSGLAGNEQFF. DNA of the CDR3: TGTGCCAGCAGTGACAGCGGGCTAGCGGGGAATGAGCAGTTCTTC.

J is TRBJ1-2 and V is TRBV6-5; D might be TRBD1 (6 bases). The germline V gene encodes CDR1 MNHEY and CDR2 SVGAGI. CDR3 length: 16 amino acids. Trimming removed 0 bases at V and 0 bases at J, with 11 bases between. Here the CDR3 reads CASSYSAGDTNYGYTF. The CDR3 nucleotides read TGTGCCAGCAGTTACTCAGCAGGGGACACTAACTATGGCTACACCTTC.

The chain has TRBV28 and TRBJ1-2; possible D gene TRBD1, 6 bases. In germline, CDR1 is MDHEN, CDR2 SYDVKM. This CDR3 has 14 residues. V was trimmed by 7 bases and J by 8 bases, leaving 20 bases between them. CDR3 region: CASTLSRGARGYTF. CDR3 DNA: TGTGCCAGCACCCTCTCGCGGGGGGCGCGGGGCTACACCTTC.

This clone has more than one count but fewer than ten. The gene calls are TRBV16 and TRBJ2-6; TRBD1 is a possible D gene (7 bases). Germline CDR1 KGHSY, CDR2 FQNENV. The CDR3 extends over 18 amino acids. The ends were cut back, 2 bases at V and 0 bases at J, with 14 bases in the middle. CDR3 amino acids: CASSQQGTAGSGANVLTF. CDR3 nucleotides: TGTGCCAGCAGCCAACAGGGGACAGCGGGCTCTGGGGCCAACGTCCTGACTTTC.

For the CDR3, the DNA is TGTGCCAGCAGCTCCCCGGGGTGGCCTGAAGCTTTCTTT. Translated, it gives CASSSPGWPEAFF. The rearrangement joins TRBV5-5 to TRBJ1-1, with unresolved D. The CDR3 is made up of 13 amino acids. Germline lookup yields CDR1 SGHKS and CDR2 YYEKEE (reference sequence). V shed 3 bases and J shed 6 bases, with 12 bases lying between them.